This TCR beta chain comes out of a study of OX40 agonist ivuxolimab in advanced cancers. About the study: In this cohort, patients received ivuxolimab, an agonistic anti-OX40 (CD134) antibody. Study-level results: Some of the lowest clonal expansion was seen in partial responders at 0.1-3.0 mg/kg.

Measured with immunoSEQ multiplex PCR; TCRdb has only the in-frame clones, and not every one. Of fewer than 30,000 clones listed, approximately 81% are singletons. The sampling schedule covered blood at baseline, cycle 4 day 1, and cycle 7 day 1. Points on this clone: Its specificity is unknown.

Looked up from germline, CDR1 is SGHDT and CDR2 is YYEEEE. The V gene end was trimmed by 4 bases and the J gene end by 2 bases; junction bases not matched to a gene: 7. CDR3 length: 15 amino acids. Sample: CD4+ or CD8+ T cells sorted from blood, taken in a trial of the OX40 agonist ivuxolimab. This chain uses TRBV5-6 with TRBJ2-7; 9 bases fit TRBD1. The clonotype originates from an adult with an advanced solid tumor such as melanoma, head and neck, liver or kidney cancer. CDR3 nucleotide sequence: TGTGCCAGCAGCATACCGGACAGGGGAACCTACGAGCAGTACTTC. Translating gives CASSIPDRGTYEQYF. The full variable domain, its missing parts supplied by reference TRBV5-6 and TRBJ2-7, is DAGVTQSPTHLIKTRGQQVTLRCSPKSGHDTVSWYQQALGQGPQFIFQYYEEEERQRGNFPDRFSGHQFPNYSSELNVNALLLGDSALYLCASSIPDRGTYEQYFGPGTRLTVT.